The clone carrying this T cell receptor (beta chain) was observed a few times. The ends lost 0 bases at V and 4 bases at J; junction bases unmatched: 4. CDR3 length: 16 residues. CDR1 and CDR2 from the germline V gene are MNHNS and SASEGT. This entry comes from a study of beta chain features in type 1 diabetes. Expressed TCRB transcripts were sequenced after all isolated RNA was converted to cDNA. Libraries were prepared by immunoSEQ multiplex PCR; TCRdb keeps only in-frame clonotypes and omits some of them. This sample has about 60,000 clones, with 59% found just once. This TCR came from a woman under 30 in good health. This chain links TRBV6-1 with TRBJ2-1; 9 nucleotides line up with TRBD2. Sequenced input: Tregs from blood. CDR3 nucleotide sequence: TGTGCCAGCAGTGAAGCGAGGCTAGCGGGGTACAATGAGCAGTTCTTC. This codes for CASSEARLAGYNEQFF.